A few counts support the clone carrying this TCR beta chain. Its antigen is currently unknown. The data originate from a study of PD-1 blockade in mismatch repair-deficient tumors. For the study at large: Patients had over 10 mismatch repair-deficient cancer types, all previously treated and progressing. Overall study findings and caveats: Rapid post-treatment expansion, then contraction, generally preceding radiologic response, marked tumor-resident clones.

V trimming: 2 bases; J trimming: 3 bases; junction bases outside the gene matches: 8. Germline V gives CDR1 SGHTA, CDR2 FQGNSA. CDR3 length equals 16 residues. Mismatch repair deficiency was confirmed in all patients, by PCR or immunohistochemistry. A few pembrolizumab responders had their TCRs sequenced. Some clones are missing from TCRdb's copy, which holds only in-frame ones; the method was immunoSEQ multiplex PCR. Among about 68,000 clones listed, 70% to 80% were seen once. The sample in question was peripheral blood, obtained 2 weeks after starting pembrolizumab. The V and J genes are TRBV7-2 and TRBJ2-3; 7 positions agree with TRBD2. The source of this sequence is an adult with mismatch repair-deficient cancer. Written as DNA, the CDR3 is TGTGCCAGCAGCTTATATGGGGGGGTCGGTACAGATACGCAGTATTTT. Its protein is CASSLYGGVGTDTQYF.